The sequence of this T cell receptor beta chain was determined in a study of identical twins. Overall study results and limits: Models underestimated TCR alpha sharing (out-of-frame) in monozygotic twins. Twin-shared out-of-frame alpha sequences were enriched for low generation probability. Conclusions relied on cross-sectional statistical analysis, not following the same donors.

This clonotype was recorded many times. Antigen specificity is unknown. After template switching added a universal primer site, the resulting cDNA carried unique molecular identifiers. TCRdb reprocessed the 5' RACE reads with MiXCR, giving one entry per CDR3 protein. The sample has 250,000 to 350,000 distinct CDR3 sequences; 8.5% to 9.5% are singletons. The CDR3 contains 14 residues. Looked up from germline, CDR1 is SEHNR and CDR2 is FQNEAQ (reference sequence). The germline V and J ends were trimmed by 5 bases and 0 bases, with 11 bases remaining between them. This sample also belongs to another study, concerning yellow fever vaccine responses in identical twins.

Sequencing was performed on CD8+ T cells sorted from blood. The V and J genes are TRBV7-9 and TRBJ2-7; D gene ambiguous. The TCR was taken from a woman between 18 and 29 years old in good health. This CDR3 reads CASSDRSVSYEQYF. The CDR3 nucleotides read TGTGCCAGCAGCGATCGTTCAGTCTCCTACGAGCAGTACTTC.